The clone carrying this T cell receptor beta chain was recorded many times. Antigen specificity is unknown. A single record per CDR3 protein comes from TCRdb applying MiXCR to the reads. The sample lists just over 450,000 distinct CDR3 sequences; approximately 40% were seen once. This sample is drawn from a study of T cell repertoires in cytomegalovirus infection. Looking at the study overall: Well-studied HLA-B-restricted CMV epitopes were used in the study alongside recently identified HLA-C-restricted ones. Both a matching HLA type and CMV infection were indicated by public TCR beta signatures. Findings and limits, study-wide: CMV-specific TCR beta clonotypes restricted by HLA-C were the ones dominating the ex vivo response. Cumulative public TCR beta family frequency identified carriers of CMV plus the relevant HLA.

Germline lookup yields CDR1 SGHTA and CDR2 FQGNSA. This CDR3 comprises 15 residues. Losses at the gene ends were 5 bases for V and 2 bases for J; bases not matched to a gene: 4. The clonotype originates from a human donor in good health (CMV status not recorded). Some clones in this sample may be carry-over from other donors' samples. This chain links TRBV7-2 with TRBJ2-3; 10 bases agree with TRBD2. The starting material was cultured PBMCs, obtained from culture after CMV antigen stimulation. The CDR3 DNA is TGTGCCAGCAGCCTAAGCGGGAGGGCCACAGATACGCAGTATTTT. It specifies CASSLSGRATDTQYF.